This T cell receptor beta chain was captured by sequencing in a study of response to subunit inactivated influenza vaccine. At least ten counts were recorded for this clonotype. What it binds is unknown. Study-wide points: Researchers suggested that each seasonal influenza vaccination recruits few new T cells.

This CDR3 has 11 residues. In germline, CDR1 is SQVTM, CDR2 ANQGSEA. Trimming pared 5 bases from V and 5 bases from J, leaving 9 bases between. One entry per CDR3 protein, called by TCRdb with MiXCR from the RT-PCR reads. The table records approximately 310,000 distinct CDR3 sequences, about a fifth of them present only once. The source material was PBMCs from blood, sampled less than 22 months after vaccination. The chain has TRBV29-1 and TRBJ2-5; D remains unclear. The TCR comes from a man between 45 and 75 years old who received an inactivated influenza vaccine. The CDR3 coding sequence is TGCAGCGTTTCTATTCTTGAGACCCAGTACTTC. Encoded protein: CSVSILETQYF. The entire variable domain, with the rest obtained from reference TRBV29-1 and TRBJ2-5, is as follows: SAVISQKPSRDICQRGTSLTIQCQVDSQVTMMFWYRQQPGQSLTLIATANQGSEATYESGFVIDKFPISRPNLTFSTLTVSNMSPEDSSIYLCSVSILETQYFGPGTRLLVL.